Shown below are 6 T cell receptor beta chains from a single sample sequenced in a study of blood T cell repertoires in COVID-19. The table came from immunoSEQ multiplex PCR; TCRdb's copy has only in-frame clones and leaves some out. This sample has about 160,000 clones, with 88% found just once. Sequenced material: PBMCs or T cells enriched from blood (not recorded which). These receptors were collected from a woman between 50 and 59 years old who had recovered from COVID-19.

The rearrangement joins TRBV2 to TRBJ1-1; perhaps TRBD1 as D (5 bases). CDR3 size: 14 residues. Trimming took off 2 bases at V and 4 bases at J, with 11 bases between the two ends. The germline CDR1 and CDR2 sequences are SNHLY and FYNNEI. CDR3 sequence: CASSEPGRATEAFF. CDR3 bases: TGTGCCAGCAGTGAACCGGGCAGGGCCACTGAAGCTTTCTTT.

V gene TRBV13 combines with J gene TRBJ2-2; D is perhaps TRBD2 (6 bases). V gave up 8 bases and J gave up 4 bases, with 14 bases separating them. Germline V gene lookup returns CDR1 PRHDT and CDR2 FYEKMQ (reference sequence). This CDR3 has 14 residues. CDR3 residues: CASLITGVTGELFF. DNA for the CDR3: TGTGCCAGCCTCATTACGGGGGTCACCGGGGAGCTGTTTTTT. Combining the CDR3 with reference TRBV13 and TRBJ2-2 gives the whole variable domain AAGVIQSPRHLIKEKRETATLKCYPIPRHDTVYWYQQGPGQDPQFLISFYEKMQSDKGSIPDRFSAQQFSDYHSELNMSSLELGDSALYFCASLITGVTGELFFGEGSRLTVL.

V gene TRBV7-9 combines with J gene TRBJ2-5, with 7 bases aligning to TRBD1. There are 12 residues in the CDR3. The germline gives CDR1 SEHNR, CDR2 FQNEAQ (reference sequence). With V trimmed by 7 bases and J by 6 bases, 5 bases remained unmatched. Here the CDR3 reads CASNGDSQTQYF. The CDR3 bases are TGTGCCAGCAATGGGGACAGCCAGACCCAGTACTTC. The full variable domain, its missing parts supplied by reference TRBV7-9 and TRBJ2-5, is DTGVSQNPRHKITKRGQNVTFRCDPISEHNRLYWYRQTLGQGPEFLTYFQNEAQLEKSRLLSDRFSAERPKGSFSTLEIQRTEQGDSAMYLCASNGDSQTQYFGPGTRLLVL.

This chain connects TRBV4-3 to TRBJ1-5; D unclear. Trimming removed 1 base at V and 0 bases at J, with 10 bases between. CDR3 size: 16 residues. The germline V gene has CDR1 LGHNA and CDR2 YSLEER. In DNA form, the CDR3 reads TGCGCCAGCAGCCAAGGAGGTCTCAATAGCAATCAGCCCCAGCATTTT. The encoded protein is CASSQGGLNSNQPQHF.

This sequence joins TRBV5-1 and TRBJ1-4, with D maybe TRBD1 (5 bases). Per germline, CDR1 SGHRS and CDR2 YFSETQ. Trimming left V 0 bases short and J 0 bases short, with 12 bases between. The CDR3 is made up of 17 amino acids. CDR3 DNA sequence: TGCGCCAGCAGCTTGGGGACACTTCCCACAACTAATGAAAAACTGTTTTTT. It encodes CASSLGTLPTTNEKLFF.

The chain uses TRBV29-1 and TRBJ1-4; the D gene is possibly TRBD1 (5 bases). Germline V gives CDR1 SQVTM, CDR2 ANQGSEA. Trimming pared 1 base from V and 11 bases from J, leaving 14 bases between. The CDR3 is made up of 13 amino acids. The DNA for the CDR3 is TGCAGCGTTGAAGTGTCCCAGGGAAGGAAACTGTTTTTT. Translation gives CSVEVSQGRKLFF.